A selection of T cell receptor beta chains follows, all from one sample in a study of T-cell reconstitution after alpha-beta-depleted transplantation in children. TCRdb re-derived calls from the PCR reads in MiXCR, one entry per CDR3 protein. The sample consists of some 240,000 distinct CDR3 sequences, more than 10% of them appearing once. The sample in question was PBMCs from the stem cell graft donor, obtained from the stem cell graft. The receptors were sampled from a human donor who donated a stem cell graft to a child with acute lymphoblastic leukemia. CDR3s include the opening cysteine and the closing phenylalanine or tryptophan. A D gene is named only where the DNA matches it firmly. Expanded clones get a size class; other rows say once, few or many, or leave the size out.

CDR3nt: TGCGCCAGCAGCCTCCCGGGACAGGGCTACGAGCAGTACTTC
CDR3aa: CASSLPGQGYEQYF
abundance: many
v_gene: TRBV5-1
j_gene: TRBJ2-7
len: 14
d_gene: TRBD1

CDR3nt: TGTGCCAGCTCATCACGGACTAGCGACTACAATGAGCAGTTCTTC
CDR3aa: CASSSRTSDYNEQFF
abundance: many
v_gene: TRBV18
j_gene: TRBJ2-1
len: 15
d_gene: TRBD2

CDR3nt: TGTGCCAGCAGTTCCGAGACAGGGATAATCTTT
CDR3aa: CASSSETGIIF
abundance: many
v_gene: TRBV5-6
j_gene: TRBJ1-1
len: 11
d_gene: TRBD1

CDR3nt: TGTGCCAGCAGATCAGGGTCCAATGAGCAGTTCTTC
CDR3aa: CASRSGSNEQFF
abundance: many
v_gene: TRBV7-9
j_gene: TRBJ2-1
len: 12
d_gene: .

CDR3nt: TGTGCCAGCAGTCACTCTTCCGCGCGGGAGCAGTACTTC
CDR3aa: CASSHSSAREQYF
abundance: few
v_gene: TRBV6-5
j_gene: TRBJ2-7
len: 13
d_gene: .

CDR3nt: TGCAGTGCTTCCGGGACTAGCGGGGGCGGCTCCTACGAGCAGTACTTC
CDR3aa: CSASGTSGGGSYEQYF
abundance: many
v_gene: TRBV20-1
j_gene: TRBJ2-7
len: 16
d_gene: TRBD2

CDR3nt: TGTGCCTTCGGCGGGAGGCTCCAAGAGACCCAGTACTTC
CDR3aa: CAFGGRLQETQYF
abundance: many
v_gene: TRBV28
j_gene: TRBJ2-5
len: 13
d_gene: TRBD2

CDR3nt: TGCGCCAGCAGCCAAGATCGGCAGGGGGCAACAGATACGCAGTATTTT
CDR3aa: CASSQDRQGATDTQYF
abundance: .
v_gene: TRBV4-3
j_gene: TRBJ2-3
len: 16
d_gene: TRBD1

CDR3nt: TGCAGCGTTAGCCAGGGACAGGGGGATGAGCAGTACTTC
CDR3aa: CSVSQGQGDEQYF
abundance: .
v_gene: TRBV29-1
j_gene: TRBJ2-7
len: 13
d_gene: TRBD1

CDR3nt: TGTGCCAGCAGCTCTTCCTCAGGGGGCTATACTGAAGCTTTCTTT
CDR3aa: CASSSSSGGYTEAFF
abundance: many
v_gene: TRBV7-2
j_gene: TRBJ1-1
len: 15
d_gene: TRBD1

CDR3nt: TGTGCCAGCAGCGTGGGACAGGTCTCTGGAAACACCATATATTTT
CDR3aa: CASSVGQVSGNTIYF
abundance: many
v_gene: TRBV5-5
j_gene: TRBJ1-3
len: 15
d_gene: TRBD1

CDR3nt: TGCGCCAGCAGCTTCGAGGAACAGGGGAATTGGGAGCAGTACTTC
CDR3aa: CASSFEEQGNWEQYF
abundance: many
v_gene: TRBV5-1
j_gene: TRBJ2-7
len: 15
d_gene: TRBD1

CDR3nt: TGTGCCAGCAGTTTGGAGGGGCGCGGAAGCTACGAGCAGTACTTC
CDR3aa: CASSLEGRGSYEQYF
abundance: many
v_gene: TRBV27
j_gene: TRBJ2-7
len: 15
d_gene: .

CDR3nt: TGTGCCAGCAGTTTATCTGGCCCCAATGGCTACACCTTC
CDR3aa: CASSLSGPNGYTF
abundance: many
v_gene: TRBV27
j_gene: TRBJ1-2
len: 13
d_gene: .